Listed below are T cell receptor beta chains from one sample, sequenced in a study of T cells in localized non-small cell lung cancer. Clones were sequenced by immunoSEQ multiplex PCR, and TCRdb holds only the in-frame ones, with some missing. The sample consists of 70,000 to 85,000 clones, 84% of them appearing once. Specimen: peripheral blood, collected before any cancer treatment. These receptors all come from a female donor older than 55 with stage I lung adenocarcinoma. CDR3s include the opening cysteine and the closing phenylalanine or tryptophan. The order of the fields is CDR3 protein, CDR3 DNA, J gene, D gene, clone size, V gene. A D gene is named only where the DNA matches it firmly. For some rows the clone size is stated as once, few or many, or as a class when expanded; others skip it.

cdr3_aa: CASSKQLPKTGELFF
cdr3_nt: TGTGCCAGTTCTAAGCAGCTCCCGAAAACCGGGGAGCTGTTTTTT
j_call: TRBJ2-2
d_call: -
clone_size: -
v_call: TRBV19

cdr3_aa: CASSPDWQQFF
cdr3_nt: TGTGCCAGCAGCCCAGACTGGCAGCAGTTCTTC
j_call: TRBJ2-1
d_call: -
clone_size: once
v_call: TRBV7-8

cdr3_aa: CASYVFFWTSGTDPYYEQYF
cdr3_nt: TGCGCCAGCTACGTTTTTTTTTGGACTAGCGGGACCGACCCTTACTACGAGCAGTACTTC
j_call: TRBJ2-7
d_call: TRBD2
clone_size: -
v_call: TRBV10-1

cdr3_aa: CASSLVAGSYEQYF
cdr3_nt: TGTGCCAGCAGCTTGGTGGCAGGGAGTTACGAGCAGTACTTC
j_call: TRBJ2-7
d_call: -
clone_size: -
v_call: TRBV5-6

cdr3_aa: CASSLALGNIQYF
cdr3_nt: TGCGCCAGCAGCTTGGCCTTGGGGAACATTCAGTACTTC
j_call: TRBJ2-4
d_call: -
clone_size: -
v_call: TRBV5-1

cdr3_aa: CASSIQAGSSGANVLTF
cdr3_nt: TGTGCCAGTAGTATTCAGGCAGGGAGCTCTGGGGCCAACGTCCTGACTTTC
j_call: TRBJ2-6
d_call: -
clone_size: -
v_call: TRBV19

cdr3_aa: CASSPPGTYTEAFF
cdr3_nt: TGTGCCAGCAGCCCCCCGGGCACATACACTGAAGCTTTCTTT
j_call: TRBJ1-1
d_call: -
clone_size: -
v_call: TRBV7-2

cdr3_aa: CASSLDRAGRRDGYTF
cdr3_nt: TGTGCCAGTAGTTTGGACAGGGCCGGACGGAGAGATGGCTACACCTTC
j_call: TRBJ1-2
d_call: TRBD1
clone_size: -
v_call: TRBV19

cdr3_aa: CASSLAGGVGYGYTF
cdr3_nt: TGCGCCAGCAGCTTAGCGGGGGGAGTCGGCTATGGCTACACCTTC
j_call: TRBJ1-2
d_call: -
clone_size: -
v_call: TRBV5-1

cdr3_aa: CASSSATNYEQYF
cdr3_nt: TGTGCCAGCAGCTCTGCAACCAACTACGAGCAGTACTTC
j_call: TRBJ2-7
d_call: -
clone_size: once
v_call: TRBV5-6

cdr3_aa: CASSYPGQVYNEQFF
cdr3_nt: TGTGCCAGCAGTTACCCCGGCCAGGTCTACAATGAGCAGTTCTTC
j_call: TRBJ2-1
d_call: -
clone_size: -
v_call: TRBV28

cdr3_aa: CASSKRRGAGTEAFF
cdr3_nt: TGTGCCAGCAGCAAACGTAGGGGCGCGGGCACTGAAGCTTTCTTT
j_call: TRBJ1-1
d_call: -
clone_size: -
v_call: TRBV21-1

cdr3_aa: CASSPDRGYEQYF
cdr3_nt: TGTGCCAGCAGCCCGGACAGGGGTTACGAGCAGTACTTC
j_call: TRBJ2-7
d_call: TRBD1
clone_size: -
v_call: TRBV7-2

cdr3_aa: CASSLGTSGYYNEQFF
cdr3_nt: TGTGCCAGCAGCCTAGGGACTAGCGGGTACTACAATGAGCAGTTCTTC
j_call: TRBJ2-1
d_call: TRBD2
clone_size: -
v_call: TRBV5-4

cdr3_aa: CARSSPCRLAPSTDTQYF
cdr3_nt: TGTGCCAGAAGCTCCCCGTGTCGACTCGCCCCTAGCACAGATACGCAGTATTTT
j_call: TRBJ2-3
d_call: -
clone_size: -
v_call: TRBV7-5

cdr3_aa: CASSFTGTEQYF
cdr3_nt: TGCGCCAGCAGCTTTACAGGGACCGAGCAGTACTTC
j_call: TRBJ2-7
d_call: -
clone_size: -
v_call: TRBV5-1

cdr3_aa: CASMNTVSYEQYF
cdr3_nt: TGTGCCAGCATGAACACCGTATCCTACGAGCAGTACTTC
j_call: TRBJ2-7
d_call: -
clone_size: -
v_call: TRBV28

cdr3_aa: CASSPELRDQDTDTQYF
cdr3_nt: TGTGCCAGCTCACCAGAGCTAAGGGACCAGGACACAGATACGCAGTATTTT
j_call: TRBJ2-3
d_call: -
clone_size: -
v_call: TRBV18

cdr3_aa: CASSRGVGRLANTGELFF
cdr3_nt: TGCGCCAGCAGCCGTGGGGTGGGACGCCTGGCGAACACCGGGGAGCTGTTTTTT
j_call: TRBJ2-2
d_call: -
clone_size: -
v_call: TRBV4-3

cdr3_aa: CASGFEGRGNEKLFF
cdr3_nt: TGTGCCAGCGGTTTCGAGGGGCGAGGAAATGAAAAACTGTTTTTT
j_call: TRBJ1-4
d_call: -
clone_size: -
v_call: TRBV7-8

cdr3_aa: CASSEGTGVREQYF
cdr3_nt: TGTGCCAGCAGTGAAGGGACAGGGGTGCGAGAGCAGTACTTC
j_call: TRBJ2-7
d_call: TRBD1
clone_size: -
v_call: TRBV6-5

cdr3_aa: CSAHPRGTQYF
cdr3_nt: TGCAGTGCTCACCCGCGGGGGACCCAGTACTTC
j_call: TRBJ2-5
d_call: -
clone_size: once
v_call: TRBV20-1

cdr3_aa: CASSPPLREEELFF
cdr3_nt: TGTGCCAGCAGCCCTCCTCTGCGGGAAGAGGAGCTGTTTTTT
j_call: TRBJ2-2
d_call: -
clone_size: -
v_call: TRBV7-9

cdr3_aa: CASSLLGGSRSNEQFF
cdr3_nt: TGTGCCAGCAGCTTGCTGGGAGGGAGTCGTAGCAATGAGCAGTTCTTC
j_call: TRBJ2-1
d_call: TRBD2
clone_size: -
v_call: TRBV7-9

cdr3_aa: CASIISTNAYNEQFF
cdr3_nt: TGTGCCAGCATAATCTCGACTAATGCCTACAATGAGCAGTTCTTC
j_call: TRBJ2-1
d_call: -
clone_size: -
v_call: TRBV6-1

cdr3_aa: CASSETRQGDSPLHF
cdr3_nt: TGTGCCAGCAGTGAAACGCGACAGGGAGATTCACCCCTCCACTTT
j_call: TRBJ1-6
d_call: TRBD1
clone_size: -
v_call: TRBV6-1

cdr3_aa: CASSLTQIETGELFF
cdr3_nt: TGCGCCAGCAGTCTGACCCAAATTGAGACCGGGGAGCTGTTTTTT
j_call: TRBJ2-2
d_call: -
clone_size: -
v_call: TRBV5-1

cdr3_aa: CASSLGDSGGEKLFF
cdr3_nt: TGCGCCAGCAGCTTGGGTGACAGCGGGGGGGAAAAACTGTTTTTT
j_call: TRBJ1-4
d_call: -
clone_size: few
v_call: TRBV5-1

cdr3_aa: CASSAPGGNTIYF
cdr3_nt: TGTGCCAGCAGCGCCCCTGGAGGAAACACCATATATTTT
j_call: TRBJ1-3
d_call: -
clone_size: -
v_call: TRBV11-2

cdr3_aa: CASSPGQRADTQYF
cdr3_nt: TGTGCCAGTAGTCCAGGACAGAGAGCAGATACGCAGTATTTT
j_call: TRBJ2-3
d_call: -
clone_size: -
v_call: TRBV19

cdr3_aa: CASSLDRGPNEKLFF
cdr3_nt: TGTGCCAGCAGCTTAGACAGGGGTCCTAATGAAAAACTGTTTTTT
j_call: TRBJ1-4
d_call: TRBD1
clone_size: -
v_call: TRBV7-6

cdr3_aa: CASAAGHYYNSPLHF
cdr3_nt: TGTGCCAGTGCCGCCGGACACTACTATAATTCACCCCTCCACTTT
j_call: TRBJ1-6
d_call: -
clone_size: once
v_call: TRBV6-5

cdr3_aa: CASSPGTGLTYGYTF
cdr3_nt: TGTGCCAGCAGCCCGGGGACAGGGTTAACCTATGGCTACACCTTC
j_call: TRBJ1-2
d_call: TRBD1
clone_size: -
v_call: TRBV5-6

cdr3_aa: CASSLTSGTVYEQYF
cdr3_nt: TGCGCCAGCAGCTTGACTAGCGGGACGGTCTACGAGCAGTACTTC
j_call: TRBJ2-7
d_call: TRBD2
clone_size: -
v_call: TRBV5-1

cdr3_aa: CASSPPTDTQYF
cdr3_nt: TGTGCCAGCAGTCCGCCGACAGATACGCAGTATTTT
j_call: TRBJ2-3
d_call: -
clone_size: -
v_call: TRBV11-2

cdr3_aa: CASSLAGGYGYEQYF
cdr3_nt: TGCGCCAGCAGCTTGGCCGGGGGTTACGGCTACGAGCAGTACTTC
j_call: TRBJ2-7
d_call: -
clone_size: -
v_call: TRBV5-1

cdr3_aa: CASREGQALSYNEQFF
cdr3_nt: TGTGCCAGCAGGGAGGGACAGGCCCTCTCCTACAATGAGCAGTTCTTC
j_call: TRBJ2-1
d_call: TRBD1
clone_size: few
v_call: TRBV11-2

cdr3_aa: CASSQDPSGYTGELFF
cdr3_nt: TGCGCCAGCAGCCAAGATCCTAGCGGTTACACCGGGGAGCTGTTTTTT
j_call: TRBJ2-2
d_call: TRBD2
clone_size: -
v_call: TRBV4-1

cdr3_aa: CSVDRGGYNEQFF
cdr3_nt: TGCAGCGTTGACAGGGGCGGCTACAATGAGCAGTTCTTC
j_call: TRBJ2-1
d_call: -
clone_size: -
v_call: TRBV29-1

cdr3_aa: CASSFSAPLGYTF
cdr3_nt: TGTGCCAGCAGCTTCTCGGCTCCGCTAGGCTACACCTTC
j_call: TRBJ1-2
d_call: -
clone_size: once
v_call: TRBV11-3

cdr3_aa: CASSETGTGSQGSQYF
cdr3_nt: TGTGCCAGCAGTGAGACCGGGACAGGGAGCCAAGGGTCGCAGTATTTT
j_call: TRBJ2-3
d_call: TRBD1
clone_size: -
v_call: TRBV28

cdr3_aa: CASSEGLGSYDYGYTF
cdr3_nt: TGTGCCAGCAGTGAAGGTTTGGGCAGTTATGACTATGGCTACACCTTC
j_call: TRBJ1-2
d_call: -
clone_size: -
v_call: TRBV6-1

cdr3_aa: CASSLLQGSSPLHF
cdr3_nt: TGTGCCAGCAGCTTATTACAGGGAAGTTCACCCCTCCACTTT
j_call: TRBJ1-6
d_call: -
clone_size: -
v_call: TRBV11-3

cdr3_aa: CASSLQRNTIYF
cdr3_nt: TGTGCCAGCAGCTTACAGAGAAACACCATATATTTT
j_call: TRBJ1-3
d_call: -
clone_size: -
v_call: TRBV13

cdr3_aa: CASSSGSEPNYGYTF
cdr3_nt: TGTGCCAGCAGTTCGGGGAGTGAACCTAACTATGGCTACACCTTC
j_call: TRBJ1-2
d_call: -
clone_size: -
v_call: TRBV28

cdr3_aa: CSVALGDTQYF
cdr3_nt: TGCAGCGTCGCCCTAGGGGATACGCAGTATTTT
j_call: TRBJ2-3
d_call: -
clone_size: -
v_call: TRBV29-1

cdr3_aa: CASSLTLAGVEETQYF
cdr3_nt: TGTGCCAGCAGCTTAACTCTAGCGGGAGTGGAGGAGACCCAGTACTTC
j_call: TRBJ2-5
d_call: TRBD2
clone_size: -
v_call: TRBV7-2

cdr3_aa: CASRTSGEYTGELFF
cdr3_nt: TGTGCCAGTAGGACTAGCGGGGAGTACACCGGGGAGCTGTTTTTT
j_call: TRBJ2-2
d_call: TRBD2
clone_size: -
v_call: TRBV19

cdr3_aa: CASSLGDTQYF
cdr3_nt: TGTGCCAGCAGCTTGGGAGATACGCAGTATTTT
j_call: TRBJ2-3
d_call: -
clone_size: -
v_call: TRBV5-6

cdr3_aa: CASSSTGLLKKTQYF
cdr3_nt: TGTGCCAGCTCATCGACAGGGTTGTTGAAAAAGACCCAGTACTTC
j_call: TRBJ2-5
d_call: TRBD1
clone_size: -
v_call: TRBV18

cdr3_aa: CASSRDSYNEQFF
cdr3_nt: TGTGCCAGCAGCCGGGACAGCTACAATGAGCAGTTCTTC
j_call: TRBJ2-1
d_call: TRBD1
clone_size: -
v_call: TRBV7-2

cdr3_aa: CASSPIGAGELFF
cdr3_nt: TGCGCCAGCAGCCCGATCGGGGCCGGGGAGCTGTTTTTT
j_call: TRBJ2-2
d_call: -
clone_size: -
v_call: TRBV4-3

cdr3_aa: CASSLGASLYAGELFF
cdr3_nt: TGTGCCAGCAGCTTAGGCGCTAGTCTATATGCCGGGGAGCTGTTTTTT
j_call: TRBJ2-2
d_call: -
clone_size: -
v_call: TRBV11-2

cdr3_aa: CSVEPNRFWEKLFF
cdr3_nt: TGCAGCGTTGAACCCAACCGGTTCTGGGAAAAACTGTTTTTT
j_call: TRBJ1-4
d_call: -
clone_size: -
v_call: TRBV29-1

cdr3_aa: CASSGGYRNQPQHF
cdr3_nt: TGTGCCAGCAGCGGGGGGTACCGCAATCAGCCCCAGCATTTT
j_call: TRBJ1-5
d_call: -
clone_size: -
v_call: TRBV19

cdr3_aa: CASSSTYRGRREKLFF
cdr3_nt: TGTGCCAGCAGCTCAACCTACAGGGGGCGCAGGGAAAAACTGTTTTTT
j_call: TRBJ1-4
d_call: TRBD1
clone_size: -
v_call: TRBV11-2

cdr3_aa: CASSSGLAGGPRPYEQYF
cdr3_nt: TGTGCCAGCTCATCTGGACTAGCGGGAGGACCGCGACCCTACGAGCAGTACTTC
j_call: TRBJ2-7
d_call: TRBD2
clone_size: -
v_call: TRBV18